This T cell receptor beta chain is drawn from a study of blood T cell repertoires in COVID-19. Turning to the study itself: Nucleic acid was either cDNA or gDNA, and it came from T cells, B-cell-depleted T cells, or PBMCs.

Participant ages covered about 18 to 95 years across 25 or so US areas. This CDR3 contains 16 residues. V lost 2 bases to trimming and J lost 5 bases; unmatched junction nucleotides: 8. Germline CDR1 is MNHNY and CDR2 is SVGAGI (reference sequence). Method: immunoSEQ multiplex PCR; TCRdb's copy keeps in-frame clones and lacks some. The sample includes around 290,000 clones, 88% of them seen just once. This clonotype was sampled from a woman younger than 45 who had recovered from COVID-19. Sequencing was performed on PBMCs or T cells enriched from blood (not recorded which). The chain employs TRBV6-6 and TRBJ1-4; 7 positions agree with TRBD1. The CDR3 sequence is CASSYVGQHINEKLFF. Here the CDR3 DNA reads TGTGCCAGCAGTTACGTGGGACAGCACATAAATGAAAAACTGTTTTTT.